This note documents a single TCR beta chain sequence. Its antigen is not identified. This record belongs to a study of a mutant IDH1 vaccine in newly diagnosed glioma. The overall study: Patients got their first vaccination 4-6 weeks after radiotherapy alone, or with temozolomide cycles. The treated group averaged approximately 42 years old and was roughly 60% male, roughly 38% female. Prior therapy was radiotherapy, temozolomide, or both; most received both. Study-wide results and limits: With respect to changes in top peripheral T cell clonotypes, pseudoprogression seemed unrelated.

Time point specified: week 23, last vaccination. The investigators gave 300 ug of mutant IDH1 20-mer peptide in each vaccine dose, together with topical imiquimod. Trimming removed 6 bases at V and 0 bases at J, with 14 bases between. The germline V gene encodes CDR1 MNHEY and CDR2 SVGAGI. The CDR3 spans 15 residues. The method was immunoSEQ multiplex PCR; TCRdb's version includes in-frame clones alone and lacks a portion of them. This sample yields more than 55,000 clones, of which about 81% are seen a single time; roughly 8.4% belongs to the top ten. This chain connects TRBV6-5 to TRBJ1-2, with no clear D. Material: PBMCs, obtained from a glioma patient whose treatment included an IDH1 peptide vaccine. This sequence was found in a woman aged 40 to 50 with glioma. Some clones in this sample may be carry-over from other donors' samples. The CDR3 sequence: CASSYLGMTNYGYTF. CDR3 bases: TGTGCCAGCAGCTACCTAGGAATGACTAACTATGGCTACACCTTC.